The 20 T cell receptor beta chains below come from one sample, sequenced in a study of blood T cells in healthy people across ages. Primers used in a second PCR of roughly 7 to 12 cycles were a sample-barcoded 5' primer and a J-beta primer mix. MiXCR, applied by TCRdb to the 5' RACE reads, yields one record per CDR3 protein. The table lists hundreds of thousands of distinct CDR3 sequences, 56% of them singletons. The specimen was blood. The receptor set was obtained from a man aged 35 to 55 in good health.

The rearrangement links TRBV4-3 to TRBJ2-3; TRBD1 aligns across 7 bases. This CDR3 has 16 amino acids. After removal of 5 bases from V and 0 bases from J, the junction contained 8 bases not matched to a gene. Germline assignment: CDR1 LGHNA and CDR2 YSLEER. CDR3 in amino acids: CASSSQLGQSTDTQYF. The CDR3 coding sequence is TGCGCCAGCAGCTCGCAGCTGGGACAGAGCACAGATACGCAGTATTTT.

In its sample, this clonotype was seen a few times. J is TRBJ2-3 and V is TRBV9; possible D gene TRBD2, 5 bases. Germline loops: CDR1 SGDLS, CDR2 YYNGEE. The CDR3 covers 14 residues. V was clipped by 5 bases and J by 2 bases, with 12 bases between them. The CDR3 DNA follows: TGTGCCAGCAGTGCCGGACTTTCCACAGATACGCAGTATTTT. Its translation is CASSAGLSTDTQYF.

This clonotype was seen only a few times. The V call is TRBV29-1, the J call TRBJ2-1; 10 bases match TRBD2. This CDR3 contains 18 residues. Unmatched junction bases numbered 12, after V lost 0 bases and J lost 4 bases. Germline V lookup: CDR1 SQVTM, CDR2 ANQGSEA. This chain's CDR3 is CSVEDPPSAGGLYNEQFF. CDR3 coding DNA: TGCAGCGTTGAAGACCCACCCTCAGCGGGGGGGCTGTACAATGAGCAGTTCTTC.

The chain carries TRBV14 and TRBJ2-1; possible D gene TRBD2, 6 bases. CDR1 SGHDN and CDR2 FVKESK come from the germline V gene. CDR3 length: 14 residues. V dropped 1 base and J dropped 9 bases, with 13 bases sitting between them. CDR3 protein: CASSQVLRRGEQFF. The CDR3 DNA reads TGTGCCAGCAGCCAAGTTCTACGGAGGGGTGAGCAGTTCTTC.

This sequence joins TRBV20-1 and TRBJ2-5, with D perhaps TRBD1 or TRBD2 (6 bases each). The CDR3 is 13 amino acids. With 5 bases removed from V and 4 bases from J, the gap between germline ends came to 14 bases. Germline loops: CDR1 DFQATT, CDR2 SNEGSKA (reference sequence). The CDR3 loop reads CSADRGRGETQYF. The CDR3 coding sequence is TGCAGTGCTGACCGGGGGCGCGGAGAGACCCAGTACTTC.

The CDR3 DNA reads as TGTGCCAGCAGCTTAGGGGGTAAACAGGGGCGCCAGTACTTC. Its protein product is CASSLGGKQGRQYF. V and J are TRBV13 and TRBJ2-7; 7 bases map to TRBD1. CDR1 is PRHDT, CDR2 FYEKMQ, per germline (reference sequence). The length of the CDR3 is 14 residues. With V trimmed by 0 bases and J by 10 bases, 9 bases remained unmatched. The whole variable domain, remainder taken from reference TRBV13 and TRBJ2-7, is AAGVIQSPRHLIKEKRETATLKCYPIPRHDTVYWYQQGPGQDPQFLISFYEKMQSDKGSIPDRFSAQQFSDYHSELNMSSLELGDSALYFCASSLGGKQGRQYFGPGTRLTVT.

The chain carries TRBV6-5 and TRBJ2-2; 9 positions match TRBD2. Looked up from germline, CDR1 is MNHEY and CDR2 is SVGAGI. The CDR3 spans 19 residues. Trimming took 0 bases from V and 2 from J; bases not matched to a gene: 10. CDR3 protein: CASSYSAGGLAGNTGELFF. The CDR3 nucleotides read TGTGCCAGCAGTTACTCAGCGGGTGGGCTAGCGGGAAACACCGGGGAGCTGTTTTTT.

This clonotype showed up just a few times. In nucleotides, the CDR3 is TGTGCCAGCAGCAAGACAGTCAGGCTGGAGACCCAGTACTTC. It is translated as CASSKTVRLETQYF. The chain uses TRBV9 and TRBJ2-5, with D maybe TRBD1 (5 bases). V dropped 4 bases and J dropped 5 bases, with 15 bases sitting between them. Germline lookup yields CDR1 SGDLS and CDR2 YYNGEE. This CDR3 comprises 14 residues.

This clonotype appeared a single time. J is TRBJ2-1 and V is TRBV27, with D possibly TRBD2 on 6 matching bases. Germline V gene data show CDR1 as MNHEY and CDR2 as SMNVEV (reference sequence). This CDR3 has 15 amino acids. Trimming left V 5 bases short and J 4 bases short, with 15 bases between. CDR3 bases: TGTGCCAGCAGTGAGCTGCCCGGGGGATACAATGAGCAGTTCTTC. It codes for CASSELPGGYNEQFF.

This clonotype came up once. The chain combines TRBV28 with TRBJ1-2; 10 nucleotides match TRBD1. V lost 7 bases, J lost 4 bases, and 12 bases stayed unmatched. CDR1 is MDHEN and CDR2 is SYDVKM in the germline V gene. The CDR3 extends over 16 amino acids. CDR3 loop: CASTYPGQGSLYGYTF. CDR3 sequence (DNA): TGTGCCAGCACCTACCCGGGACAGGGGTCCCTCTATGGCTACACCTTC.

V and J are TRBV4-2 and TRBJ1-1; 9 bases are shared with TRBD1. Germline assignment: CDR1 LGHNA and CDR2 YNFKEQ. This CDR3 is 15 amino acids long. Trimming took 3 bases from V and 4 from J; bases not matched to a gene: 6. The CDR3 nucleotides read TGTGCCAGCAGCCACGTTACAGGGGGCGGCACTGAAGCTTTCTTT. Translation gives CASSHVTGGGTEAFF.

This clonotype has only a few counts. This chain joins TRBV11-2 and TRBJ2-3; D not resolved. Trimming stripped 5 bases from V and 6 bases from J, with 15 bases between. Germline lookup yields CDR1 SGHAT and CDR2 FQNNGV. This CDR3 has 14 residues. The CDR3 protein is CASSPPTGVDTQYF. The CDR3 DNA reads TGTGCCAGCAGCCCCCCGACCGGAGTGGATACGCAGTATTTT.

The chain couples TRBV7-3 to TRBJ2-3, with TRBD1 matching over 9 bases. CDR3 length equals 17 residues. The ends lost 2 bases at V and 4 bases at J; junction bases unmatched: 10. The V gene's germline CDR1 is SGHTA and CDR2 FQGTGA. CDR3 protein: CASSLRGTGLVPDTQYF. The CDR3 DNA reads TGTGCCAGCAGCTTACGCGGGACAGGGTTAGTTCCAGATACGCAGTATTTT.

The chain couples TRBV7-2 to TRBJ2-3; 13 bases are a match to TRBD2. The germline V gene encodes CDR1 SGHTA and CDR2 FQGNSA. The CDR3 is 17 residues long. V dropped 4 bases and J dropped 3; count of bases not matched to a gene: 7. CDR3 nucleotide sequence: TGTGCCAGCAGCTGGTTTACTAGCGGGGGGGCTACAGATACGCAGTATTTT. Translating gives CASSWFTSGGATDTQYF.

This clonotype was counted at least ten times. This rearrangement joins TRBV6-5 to TRBJ2-4; D might be TRBD1 or TRBD2, each matching 6 bases. The CDR3 runs to 13 residues. In germline, CDR1 is MNHEY, CDR2 SVGAGI. Trimming left V 10 bases short and J 1 base short, with 11 bases between. In DNA form, the CDR3 reads TGTGCCACGAGGGGGGTCGCCAAAAACATTCAGTACTTC. Amino acids: CATRGVAKNIQYF.

This clonotype was seen only once. This sequence joins TRBV19 and TRBJ1-2, with 8 bases aligning to TRBD1. Unmatched junction bases numbered 19, after V lost 6 bases and J lost 1 base. This CDR3 contains 19 residues. Germline CDR1 LNHDA, CDR2 SQIVND (reference sequence). This CDR3 is CASSSGTGRLSKLNYGYTF. The DNA for the CDR3 is TGTGCCAGTAGCTCCGGGACAGGACGCTTATCCAAACTTAACTATGGCTACACCTTC.

The V and J genes are TRBV10-3 and TRBJ2-3, with 13 bases matching TRBD2. Germline trimming cut 6 bases from V and 1 base from J; bases unmatched to any gene: 1. Germline loops: CDR1 ENHRY, CDR2 SYGVKD. The CDR3 consists of 15 residues. The CDR3 nucleotides are TGTGCCATCAGCGGGACTAGCGGGGGCACAGATACGCAGTATTTT. Protein sequence: CAISGTSGGTDTQYF.

The V and J genes are TRBV7-3 and TRBJ1-2; D is unclear. Trimming pared 2 bases from V and 8 bases from J, leaving 12 bases between. Germline V lookup: CDR1 SGHTA, CDR2 FQGTGA. This CDR3 is 13 amino acids long. The CDR3 DNA is TGTGCCAGCAGCTTAGATCCGGTCGGGGGCTACACCTTC. It codes for CASSLDPVGGYTF.

As for this clonotype: A much larger clone differs from this one at a single base, so this may be a read error. The chain has TRBV27 and TRBJ2-3; 7 bases line up with TRBD2. Unmatched junction bases numbered 1, after V lost 2 bases and J lost 2 bases. The CDR3 runs 14 residues. Germline values: CDR1 MNHEY, CDR2 SMNVEV (reference sequence). The CDR3 reads CASSLLADTDTQYF. In DNA, the CDR3 is TGTGCCAGCAGTTTACTAGCGGACACAGATACGCAGTATTTT.

V is TRBV11-3 and J is TRBJ2-5; the D gene is possibly TRBD2 (6 bases). The J call is uncertain, as TRBJ2-7 better fits the DNA end. Germline CDR1 and CDR2: SGHNT and YENEEA. This CDR3 is 12 amino acids long. CDR3 amino acids: CASASTRHEQYF. CDR3 coding DNA: TGTGCCAGCGCCTCGACTAGACACGAGCAGTACTTC.